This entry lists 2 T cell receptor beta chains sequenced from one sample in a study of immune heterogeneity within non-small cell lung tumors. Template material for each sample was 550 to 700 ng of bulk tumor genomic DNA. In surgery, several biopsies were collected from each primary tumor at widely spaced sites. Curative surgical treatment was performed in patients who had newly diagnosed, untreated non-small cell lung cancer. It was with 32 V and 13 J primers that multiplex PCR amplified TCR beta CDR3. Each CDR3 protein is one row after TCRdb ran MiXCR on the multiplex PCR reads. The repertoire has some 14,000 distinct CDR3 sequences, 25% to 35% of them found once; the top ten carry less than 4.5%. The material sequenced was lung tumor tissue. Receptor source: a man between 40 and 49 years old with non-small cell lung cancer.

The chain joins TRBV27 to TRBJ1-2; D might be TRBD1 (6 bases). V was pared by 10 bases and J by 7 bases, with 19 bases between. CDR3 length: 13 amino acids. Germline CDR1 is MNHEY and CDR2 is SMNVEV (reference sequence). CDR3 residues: CAKGLLGQIGYTF. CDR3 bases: TGTGCCAAGGGTCTTCTCGGACAGATTGGCTACACCTTC.

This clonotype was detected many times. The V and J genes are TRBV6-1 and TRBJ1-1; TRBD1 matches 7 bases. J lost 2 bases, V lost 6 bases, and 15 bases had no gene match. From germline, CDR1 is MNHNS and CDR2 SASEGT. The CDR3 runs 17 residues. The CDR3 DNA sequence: TGTGCCAGCAGCCGATCGCTGACGGGACAGCTTAACACTGAAGCTTTCTTT. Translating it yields CASSRSLTGQLNTEAFF.